Listed here are 32 T cell receptor beta chains from one sample, sequenced in a study of blood T cells in healthy people across ages. The second PCR ran about 6 to 11 cycles with a sample-barcoded 5' primer and J-beta primers. TCRdb independently ran MiXCR on the 5' RACE reads; one entry per CDR3 protein. The sample carries fewer than 750,000 distinct CDR3 sequences, more than 45% recorded once. Sequencing used blood. Receptors were obtained from a woman aged 80 or older in good health.

The rearrangement joins TRBV30 to TRBJ2-7; TRBD1 agrees at 7 bases. The length of the CDR3 is 12 residues. The V gene end was trimmed by 5 bases and the J gene end by 7 bases; junction bases not matched to a gene: 8. CDR1 is GTSNPN, CDR2 SVGIG, per germline (reference sequence). The CDR3 nucleotides read TGTGCCTGGGGAGGACAGGAGAGGGAGCAGTACTTC. This gives the protein CAWGGQEREQYF.

The chain employs TRBV28 and TRBJ2-2; unclear D gene. There are 12 residues in the CDR3. Germline values: CDR1 MDHEN, CDR2 SYDVKM. V shed 9 bases and J shed 3 bases, with 8 bases lying between them. The CDR3 is CASRTDTGELFF. The CDR3 DNA sequence: TGTGCCAGTAGGACCGACACCGGGGAGCTGTTTTTT.

This clonotype was recorded only once. The J gene is TRBJ2-7, the V gene TRBV10-3; 8 positions match TRBD2. This CDR3 comprises 14 residues. Trimming removed 7 bases from V and 0 bases from J; junction bases left unmatched: 5. Germline CDR1 ENHRY, CDR2 SYGVKD. CDR3 sequence: CAIIPTSDSYEQYF. The DNA of the CDR3 is TGTGCCATCATCCCGACTAGCGACTCCTACGAGCAGTACTTC.

In this sample, this clonotype turned up many times. This chain connects TRBV6-1 to TRBJ1-2; TRBD1 is a possible D gene (6 bases). V lost 4 bases, J lost 7 bases, and 25 bases lay in between. Per the germline V gene, CDR1 is MNHNS and CDR2 is SASEGT. CDR3 length: 17 amino acids. The CDR3 region has the DNA TGTGCCAGCAGTGGGTTTCGGACGGGGGCTGGGGCTGGTGGCTACACCTTC. Its translation: CASSGFRTGAGAGGYTF.

This clonotype appeared many times. The chain recombines TRBV20-1 with TRBJ2-5; D tentatively fits TRBD1 or TRBD2 (5 bases each). Germline CDR1 and CDR2: DFQATT and SNEGSKA (reference sequence). CDR3 length equals 14 residues. The ends were cut back, 1 base at V and 5 bases at J, with 14 bases in the middle. The CDR3 protein is CSARASGSGETQYF. DNA for the CDR3: TGCAGTGCTAGAGCAAGCGGTTCAGGGGAGACCCAGTACTTC.

A few counts support this clonotype. Just one base apart from a much larger clone, this may be a read error. The gene calls are TRBV7-9 and TRBJ2-6, with D possibly TRBD1 on 6 matching bases. Per germline, CDR1 SEHNR and CDR2 FQNEAQ (reference sequence). The CDR3 extends over 17 amino acids. The CDR3 here is CASSPILRGSGANALTF. CDR3 in DNA: TGTGCCAGCAGCCCGATACTCAGGGGCTCTGGGGCCAACGCCCTGACTTTC.

About this clonotype itself: A single base separates this from a much larger clone, so it may be a read error. V and J are TRBV3-1 and TRBJ1-2; a weak D match, TRBD1 (5 bases). This CDR3 has 14 residues. V lost 1 base and J lost 10, with 16 bases in between. Germline assignment: CDR1 LGHDT and CDR2 YNNKEL (reference sequence). CDR3 sequence reads: CASSQVRGQYDYTF. CDR3 nucleotides: TGTGCCAGCAGCCAAGTGAGGGGTCAGTACGACTACACCTTC.

This clonotype showed up just a few times. DNA of the CDR3: TGTGCCAGCAGCTTAGATGGGGGGCTGCCCACTGAAGCTTTCTTT. Its protein product is CASSLDGGLPTEAFF. The genes are TRBV7-9 and TRBJ1-1, with D tentatively TRBD1 (6 bases). Trimming took off 1 base at V and 4 bases at J, with 13 bases between the two ends. Germline-derived CDR1 and CDR2 are SEHNR and FQNEAQ (reference sequence). The CDR3 consists of 15 residues.

In the case of this clonotype: This clone may be a read error of a much larger clone one base away. The chain recombines TRBV20-1 with TRBJ2-7, with D unclear. Germline values: CDR1 DFQATT, CDR2 SNEGSKA (reference sequence). The CDR3 length is 15 residues. V lost 2 bases to trimming and J lost 7 bases, with 21 bases between them. The CDR3: CSARPTRSATAEQYF. The DNA of the CDR3 is TGCAGTGCTAGACCCACCCGCTCGGCAACCGCTGAGCAGTACTTC.

CDR3 residues: CASRVNRGSNYEQYF. As DNA, the CDR3 is TGTGCCAGCAGAGTAAACAGGGGATCCAACTACGAGCAGTACTTC. This chain uses TRBV7-2 with TRBJ2-7; 7 bases line up with TRBD1. Germline V lookup: CDR1 SGHTA, CDR2 FQGNSA. J was trimmed by 3 bases and V by 6 bases; bases with no gene match: 11. The CDR3 sequence is 15 residues long.

This clonotype was detected many times. The rearrangement joins TRBV9 to TRBJ2-3, with a possible D match to TRBD1 (5 bases). Per germline, CDR1 SGDLS and CDR2 YYNGEE. The V gene lost 0 bases and the J gene lost 8 bases, with 13 bases spanning the gap. This CDR3 is built from 14 residues. In DNA form, the CDR3 reads TGTGCCAGCAGCGTAGAGGGGTTCCGAGGTACGCAGTATTTT. This gives the protein CASSVEGFRGTQYF.

This clonotype has at least ten counts. V gene TRBV7-2 combines with J gene TRBJ2-7; TRBD1 matches 8 bases. Trimming took 2 bases from V and 6 from J; bases not matched to a gene: 6. This CDR3 is built from 14 residues. Germline V lookup: CDR1 SGHTA, CDR2 FQGNSA. CDR3 sequence (DNA): TGTGCCAGCAGCTTAATGATTGGACAGGGCGAGCAGTACTTC. Translating it yields CASSLMIGQGEQYF.

The V call is TRBV4-2, the J call TRBJ2-1; TRBD2 matches at 9 bases. In germline, CDR1 is LGHNA, CDR2 YNFKEQ. CDR3 size: 16 residues. After removal of 1 base from V and 3 bases from J, the junction contained 4 bases not matched to a gene. In DNA, the CDR3 is TGTGCCAGCAGCCAAGCGAGGCGGGGGGGCTACAATGAGCAGTTCTTC. As protein: CASSQARRGGYNEQFF.

Ten or more counts support this clonotype. The chain has TRBV2 and TRBJ2-3; 8 bases align to TRBD2. Germline-derived CDR1 and CDR2 are SNHLY and FYNNEI. V lost 0 bases, J lost 2 bases, and 1 base stayed unmatched. The CDR3 sequence is 15 residues long. In DNA, the CDR3 is TGTGCCAGCAGTGAAGCTAGCGGGAACACAGATACGCAGTATTTT. Protein product: CASSEASGNTDTQYF.

The sample holds a few counts of this clonotype. The rearrangement joins TRBV14 to TRBJ1-2; tentatively, D is TRBD1 (6 bases). The CDR3 is 18 residues long. Trimming removed 1 base at V and 2 bases at J, with 20 bases between. The germline V gene has CDR1 SGHDN and CDR2 FVKESK. The CDR3 loop is CASSQVSFGQRLNYGYTF. Here the CDR3 DNA reads TGTGCCAGCAGCCAAGTCTCCTTCGGACAGCGGTTAAACTATGGCTACACCTTC.

The chain carries TRBV29-1 and TRBJ2-4; D gene unclear. V lost 6 bases and J lost 8, with 20 bases in between. Germline assignment: CDR1 SQVTM and CDR2 ANQGSEA. The CDR3 sequence is 14 residues long. For the CDR3, the DNA is TGCAGCGTCTCGGGCCCTGGTTCCGAGGACATTCAGTACTTC. Its protein is CSVSGPGSEDIQYF.

As concerns this clonotype: A much bigger clone sits one base away, suggesting this may be a read error. V usage is TRBV3-1 and J usage is TRBJ2-5, with TRBD2 matching over 8 bases. The CDR3 is 16 residues long. Germline V CDR1 and CDR2: LGHDT, YNNKEL (reference sequence). V lost 3 bases to trimming and J lost 2 bases; unmatched junction nucleotides: 8. The CDR3, as DNA: TGTGCCAGCAGCCAGACTAGCGCAAACTTTCAAGAGACCCAGTACTTC. This codes for CASSQTSANFQETQYF.

The V gene is TRBV29-1, the J gene TRBJ2-5; 8 bases are a match to TRBD2. This CDR3 contains 14 residues. Looked up from germline, CDR1 is SQVTM and CDR2 is ANQGSEA. V lost 7 bases, J lost 7 bases, and 14 bases stayed unmatched. Here the CDR3 reads CSASLSGEPGTQYF. The CDR3, as DNA: TGCAGCGCTTCACTTAGCGGGGAGCCGGGGACCCAGTACTTC.

This clonotype was seen many times. The genes are TRBV28 and TRBJ2-3; D not certain. V lost 6 bases to trimming and J lost 0 bases, with 7 bases between them. The germline gives CDR1 MDHEN, CDR2 SYDVKM. The CDR3 sequence is 13 residues long. The CDR3 nucleotides read TGTGCCAGCAGCCGGCCGAGCACAGATACGCAGTATTTT. Translation: CASSRPSTDTQYF.

This clonotype was observed a handful of times. This chain uses TRBV24-1 with TRBJ2-3, with D possibly being TRBD2 (6 bases). CDR1 is KGHDR, CDR2 SFDVKD, per germline. CDR3 size: 13 residues. V shed 2 bases and J shed 10 bases, with 12 bases lying between them. The CDR3 is CATSDSSVGAQYF. Written as DNA, the CDR3 is TGTGCCACCAGTGATTCTAGCGTTGGAGCGCAGTATTTT.

The chain is built from TRBV27 and TRBJ1-5; D perhaps matches TRBD1 (6 bases). Germline V gene data show CDR1 as MNHEY and CDR2 as SMNVEV (reference sequence). V gave up 2 bases and J gave up 4 bases, with 15 bases separating them. The CDR3 has 16 residues. CDR3: CASSLRATGSNQPQHF. The CDR3 DNA sequence: TGTGCCAGCAGTTTACGGGCCACAGGGTCGAATCAGCCCCAGCATTTT.

The J gene is TRBJ2-1, the V gene TRBV3-1; D remains ambiguous. The CDR3 has 16 amino acids. Germline CDR1 and CDR2: LGHDT and YNNKEL (reference sequence). Trimming left V 0 bases short and J 3 bases short, with 12 bases between. The CDR3 sequence: CASSQDWASDYNEQFF. CDR3 coding DNA: TGTGCCAGCAGCCAAGACTGGGCGAGCGACTACAATGAGCAGTTCTTC.

The chain has TRBV20-1 and TRBJ2-5, with D possibly being TRBD2 (6 bases). V lost 0 bases to trimming and J lost 5 bases, with 13 bases between them. Germline loops: CDR1 DFQATT, CDR2 SNEGSKA (reference sequence). This CDR3 spans 14 amino acids. The CDR3 DNA reads TGCAGTGCTAGAGATCCCAGCGGGTCGGAGACCCAGTACTTC. This translates into CSARDPSGSETQYF.

This chain connects TRBV29-1 to TRBJ2-5; tentatively, D is TRBD2 (7 bases). The V gene's germline CDR1 is SQVTM and CDR2 ANQGSEA. V was trimmed by 6 bases and J by 6 bases, leaving 29 bases between them. CDR3 length equals 17 residues. CDR3 sequence: CSVSPPMGGALLKTQYF. The CDR3 nucleotides are TGCAGCGTCTCACCTCCTATGGGGGGGGCACTTTTAAAGACCCAGTACTTC.

The chain couples TRBV15 to TRBJ2-7; no clear D. The CDR3 spans 14 residues. The ends were cut back, 5 bases at V and 1 base at J, with 12 bases in the middle. Looked up from germline, CDR1 is LNHNV and CDR2 is YYDKDF (reference sequence). DNA of the CDR3: TGTGCCACCAGCCAAGGTGGGTCATCCTACGAGCAGTACTTC. Translation: CATSQGGSSYEQYF.

This clonotype was observed a handful of times. V usage is TRBV5-1 and J usage is TRBJ2-7, with TRBD1 identical over 10 bases. V lost 2 bases to trimming and J lost 3 bases; unmatched junction nucleotides: 5. The germline gives CDR1 SGHRS, CDR2 YFSETQ. The CDR3 contains 15 residues. CDR3 loop: CASSFGTGAFYEQYF. The CDR3 DNA is TGCGCCAGCAGCTTCGGGACAGGGGCCTTCTACGAGCAGTACTTC.

This clonotype qualifies as medium-sized (0.01 to 0.1%). The rearrangement uses TRBV27 and TRBJ2-4, with TRBD2 as a possible D gene (7 bases). CDR1 and CDR2 from the germline V gene are MNHEY and SMNVEV (reference sequence). Trimming pared 2 bases from V and 3 bases from J, leaving 14 bases between. The CDR3 has 16 amino acids. CDR3 residues: CASSLSGGAVKNIQYF. The CDR3 nucleotides are TGTGCCAGCAGTTTAAGTGGGGGGGCCGTCAAAAACATTCAGTACTTC.

For this clonotype: A much larger clone differs from this one at a single base, so this may be a read error. V gene TRBV28 combines with J gene TRBJ2-1; D is perhaps TRBD1 or TRBD2 (5 bases each). The CDR3 is 15 amino acids. Germline V lookup: CDR1 MDHEN, CDR2 SYDVKM. CDR3 amino acids: CVSSPDGTLNNEQFF. The DNA for the CDR3 is TGTGTCAGCAGTCCCGACGGGACCCTCAACAATGAGCAGTTCTTC.

For this clonotype: Being one base from a much bigger clone, this may be a read error. This rearrangement joins TRBV9 to TRBJ1-6, with D unresolved. The CDR3 is 18 residues long. The germline CDR1 and CDR2 sequences are SGDLS and YYNGEE. Here the CDR3 reads CASSVAGRTSSYDSPLHF. CDR3 bases: TGTGCCAGCAGCGTAGCAGGACGCACGAGCTCCTATGATTCACCCCTCCACTTT.

J is TRBJ2-5 and V is TRBV14; D is possibly TRBD1 (6 bases). Near its end, the DNA agrees better with TRBJ2-7, so the J call may be wrong. There are 14 residues in the CDR3. Germline CDR1 and CDR2: SGHDN and FVKESK. The CDR3 region is CASSQEARGDEQYF. CDR3 sequence (DNA): TGTGCCAGCAGCCAAGAGGCCAGGGGCGACGAGCAGTACTTC.

In this sample, this clonotype turned up many times. The CDR3 region is CASSQGAATNEKLFF. As DNA, the CDR3 is TGTGCCAGCAGCCAAGGGGCAGCAACTAATGAAAAACTGTTTTTT. The J gene is TRBJ1-4, the V gene TRBV14; D ambiguous. The CDR3 loop spans 15 amino acids. Germline V lookup: CDR1 SGHDN, CDR2 FVKESK. With 1 base removed from V and 0 bases from J, the gap between germline ends came to 6 bases.

The chain joins TRBV28 to TRBJ1-6, with 7 bases identical to TRBD1. This CDR3 spans 13 amino acids. Per germline, CDR1 MDHEN and CDR2 SYDVKM. V lost 7 bases and J lost 8; bases outside the gene matches: 5. The CDR3 DNA reads TGTGCCAGCAATGACAGGGTCGATTCACCCCTCCACTTT. It codes for CASNDRVDSPLHF.